Listed here are 21 T cell receptor beta chains from one sample, sequenced in a study of shared clonotypes between healthy human individuals. Here immunoSEQ multiplex PCR was the method, and the copy in TCRdb shows in-frame clones only, minus some. In the table there are around 88,000 clones, 65% to 70% of which are singletons. The sample consisted of memory CD8+ T cells sorted from blood. Subset denoted: CD45RO+ cells pooled with CCR7-negative TemRA cells. Receptors were obtained from a man aged 30 to 45 in good health.

Notes on this clone: A read error is possible here, since a much larger clone lies one base away. The gene calls are TRBV6-1 and TRBJ2-2, with D unresolved. In germline, CDR1 is MNHNS, CDR2 SASEGT. This CDR3 is 14 amino acids long. V was cut by 7 bases and J by 0 bases, with 9 bases left in between. The CDR3 DNA is TGTGCCAGCACCCCGGTCGCGAACACCGGGGAGCTGTTTTTT. Its translation is CASTPVANTGELFF.

V is TRBV4-1 and J is TRBJ2-1; 7 bases are shared with TRBD2. V shed 4 bases, J shed 7 bases, and the junction held 7 bases outside the gene matches. CDR1 MGHRA and CDR2 YSYEKL come from the germline V gene. This CDR3 is 14 amino acids long. The chain's CDR3 is CASSLGLVGNEQFF. The CDR3 DNA sequence: TGCGCCAGCAGCCTCGGACTAGTGGGTAATGAGCAGTTCTTC.

This clone was counted between two and nine times. Other nucleotide sequences from this sample produce the same CDR3. The rearrangement joins TRBV29-1 to TRBJ1-1; tentative D call: TRBD1 (5 bases). The germline V gene encodes CDR1 SQVTM and CDR2 ANQGSEA. This CDR3 has 12 residues. V shed 6 bases and J shed 0 bases, with 8 bases lying between them. The CDR3 is CSVGRMNTEAFF. DNA of the CDR3: TGCAGCGTGGGACGGATGAACACTGAAGCTTTCTTT.

The CDR3 DNA reads TGTGCCCTACAATCGGAGGCTAGCGGGATGGTCACCGGGGAGCTGTTTTTT. Its translation is CALQSEASGMVTGELFF. The chain employs TRBV7-9 and TRBJ2-2, with 9 nucleotides matching TRBD2. J was trimmed by 4 bases and V by 11 bases; bases with no gene match: 17. The CDR3 loop spans 17 amino acids. Germline V lookup: CDR1 SEHNR, CDR2 FQNEAQ (reference sequence).

The gene calls are TRBV7-9 and TRBJ1-4; TRBD1 matches at 9 bases. Germline lookup yields CDR1 SEHNR and CDR2 FQNEAQ (reference sequence). This CDR3 is 15 amino acids long. Trimming removed 5 bases from V and 5 bases from J; junction bases left unmatched: 6. The CDR3 protein is CASSDNRGLNEKLFF. In DNA form, the CDR3 reads TGTGCCAGCAGCGACAACAGGGGGCTCAATGAAAAACTGTTTTTT. Using reference TRBV7-9 and TRBJ1-4 for the parts outside the CDR3, the full variable domain is DTGVSQNPRHKITKRGQNVTFRCDPISEHNRLYWYRQTLGQGPEFLTYFQNEAQLEKSRLLSDRFSAERPKGSFSTLEIQRTEQGDSAMYLCASSDNRGLNEKLFFGSGTQLSVL.

This sequence joins TRBV4-1 and TRBJ2-3; D may be TRBD2 (5 bases). This CDR3 is 16 amino acids long. Trimming removed 0 bases at V and 4 bases at J, with 14 bases between. CDR1 is MGHRA, CDR2 YSYEKL, per germline. The CDR3 region is CASSQDHDMRADTQYF. The CDR3 nucleotides are TGCGCCAGCAGCCAAGACCATGATATGAGGGCAGATACGCAGTATTTT.

This rearrangement joins TRBV4-1 to TRBJ2-5; D may be TRBD2 (5 bases). The germline CDR1 and CDR2 sequences are MGHRA and YSYEKL. Deletions cut 2 bases from V and 5 bases from J, with 15 bases between. The CDR3 loop spans 15 amino acids. This CDR3 reads CASSQLTEARETQYF. The CDR3 DNA follows: TGCGCCAGCAGCCAACTGACGGAGGCCCGGGAGACCCAGTACTTC.

This clone was picked up one time. The genes are TRBV5-5 and TRBJ1-1; a possible D gene is TRBD1 (5 bases). This CDR3 spans 16 amino acids. CDR1 and CDR2 (germline): SGHKS, YYEKEE (reference sequence). Trimming shortened V by 0 bases and J by 4 bases, and 16 bases separated the two germline ends. The CDR3 DNA reads as TGTGCCAGCAGCTTGGCCCCCCAGGGAGGAACCACTGAAGCTTTCTTT. Protein sequence: CASSLAPQGGTTEAFF.

This clone has only one observation. This rearrangement joins TRBV11-3 to TRBJ2-7; D ambiguous. The CDR3 runs 13 residues. Germline lookup yields CDR1 SGHNT and CDR2 YENEEA. V lost 1 base to trimming and J lost 3 bases, with 7 bases between them. CDR3 amino acids: CASSLGGSYEQYF. The CDR3 DNA reads as TGTGCCAGCAGCTTAGGTGGCAGCTACGAGCAGTACTTC.

The V call is TRBV11-2, the J call TRBJ2-7; 10 nucleotides line up with TRBD1. The germline V gene has CDR1 SGHAT and CDR2 FQNNGV. This CDR3 contains 17 residues. V dropped 4 bases and J dropped 6; count of bases not matched to a gene: 15. In DNA form, the CDR3 reads TGTGCCAGCAGCTCGAGCGGAGACTTTGGGACAGGGGTCGAGCAGTACTTC. Its translation is CASSSSGDFGTGVEQYF.

Remarks on this clone: It differs at one base from a far larger clone, so likely a read error. The CDR3: CASSAGTGGYEQYF. CDR3 bases: TGTGCCAGCAGTGCCGGGACAGGGGGCTACGAGCAGTACTTC. The chain combines TRBV10-3 with TRBJ2-7; 11 nucleotides line up with TRBD1. Germline loops: CDR1 ENHRY, CDR2 SYGVKD. CDR3 length: 14 residues.

The sample holds one count of this clone. The gene calls are TRBV18 and TRBJ2-5, with 9 positions matching TRBD1. The V segment lost 2 bases and the J segment 4 bases; nucleotides outside the gene matches: 11. This CDR3 is built from 17 residues. Germline V gives CDR1 KGHSH, CDR2 LQKENI. The CDR3 coding sequence is TGTGCCAGCTCACCAAGGACCGGGACAGGGAGGGGAGAGACCCAGTACTTC. It specifies CASSPRTGTGRGETQYF.

The chain links TRBV9 to TRBJ2-1; 7 nucleotides line up with TRBD1. V lost 3 bases, J lost 3 bases, and 9 bases stayed unmatched. Germline loops: CDR1 SGDLS, CDR2 YYNGEE. CDR3 length equals 16 residues. The CDR3 protein is CASSAETGMGYNEQFF. CDR3 nucleotide sequence: TGTGCCAGCAGCGCAGAGACAGGGATGGGCTACAATGAGCAGTTCTTC.

This clone has a count of ten or more. Other DNA sequences within the sample encode an identical CDR3. The CDR3 DNA is TGTGCCAGCAGTGAGAGACTAGCGGGAGCATACGAGCAGTACTTC. It specifies CASSERLAGAYEQYF. The V and J genes are TRBV6-1 and TRBJ2-7; 12 bases fit TRBD2. The ends lost 3 bases at V and 4 bases at J; junction bases unmatched: 4. Germline V gene lookup returns CDR1 MNHNS and CDR2 SASEGT. This CDR3 spans 15 amino acids.

This rearrangement joins TRBV7-9 to TRBJ1-6; no reliable D call. CDR1 is SEHNR and CDR2 is FQNEAQ in the germline V gene (reference sequence). V was shortened by 5 bases and J by 6 bases, with 17 bases between the two germline ends. The CDR3 spans 16 residues. The CDR3 region is CASSPVQEMANSPLHF. CDR3 DNA sequence: TGTGCCAGCAGCCCCGTCCAGGAGATGGCTAATTCACCCCTCCACTTT.

Here the CDR3 DNA reads TGTGCCAGCAGGGGGACAGGGGTAGATACGCAGTATTTT. Protein sequence: CASRGTGVDTQYF. V and J are TRBV2 and TRBJ2-3; TRBD1 aligns across 10 bases. This CDR3 spans 13 amino acids. Germline CDR1 reads SNHLY; CDR2 reads FYNNEI. J gave up 5 bases and V 6 bases, and 2 bases lay outside the gene matches.

This CDR3 reads CASSSQGVVYEQYF. CDR3 nucleotide sequence: TGTGCCAGCAGTTCACAGGGGGTGGTGTACGAGCAGTACTTC. The rearrangement links TRBV28 to TRBJ2-7, with 8 bases that match TRBD1. The CDR3 length is 14 residues. Trimming removed 4 bases from V and 4 bases from J; junction bases left unmatched: 6. Germline V lookup: CDR1 MDHEN, CDR2 SYDVKM.

This clone showed up just a few times. This rearrangement joins TRBV10-1 to TRBJ2-5, with 7 bases matching TRBD1. The V segment lost 7 bases and the J segment 3 bases; nucleotides outside the gene matches: 11. Germline-derived CDR1 and CDR2 are WNHNN and SYGVQD (reference sequence). The CDR3 is made up of 15 amino acids. The CDR3 loop is CASTLNTGEEETQYF. In DNA form, the CDR3 reads TGCGCCAGCACCCTTAATACAGGGGAAGAAGAGACCCAGTACTTC.

This clone was recorded at least ten times. The gene calls are TRBV7-2 and TRBJ2-1; 7 nucleotides align to TRBD2. Germline CDR1 is SGHTA and CDR2 is FQGNSA. Trimming took 0 bases from V and 7 from J; bases not matched to a gene: 3. CDR3 length: 14 residues. The CDR3 coding sequence is TGTGCCAGCAGCTTAGCGGCGGGAGCTAATGAGCAGTTCTTC. Protein product: CASSLAAGANEQFF.

This chain uses TRBV10-3 with TRBJ2-7, with TRBD2 as a possible D gene (5 bases). CDR3 length: 16 amino acids. Trimming shortened V by 0 bases and J by 1 base, and 13 bases separated the two germline ends. Germline assignment: CDR1 ENHRY and CDR2 SYGVKD. CDR3 sequence (DNA): TGTGCCATCAGTGAGTCAAAAAGGGAGAGTTCCTACGAGCAGTACTTC. The encoded protein is CAISESKRESSYEQYF.

CDR3 DNA: TGTGCCCTGGGGACAGGGCCCGCCTACGAGCAGTACTTC. It specifies CALGTGPAYEQYF. This rearrangement joins TRBV10-3 to TRBJ2-7; 9 bases fit TRBD1. CDR3 length: 13 residues. Losses at the gene ends were 11 bases for V and 2 bases for J; bases not matched to a gene: 7. CDR1 and CDR2 (germline): ENHRY, SYGVKD.